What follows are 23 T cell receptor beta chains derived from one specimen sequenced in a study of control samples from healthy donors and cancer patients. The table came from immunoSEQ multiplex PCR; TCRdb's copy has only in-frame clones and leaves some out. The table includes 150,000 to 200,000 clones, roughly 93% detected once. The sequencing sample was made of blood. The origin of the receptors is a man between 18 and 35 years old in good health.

The CDR3 sequence is CASSPSFDSYNEQFF. The CDR3 nucleotides read TGTGCCAGCAGCCCAAGTTTTGACTCCTACAATGAGCAGTTCTTC. This chain connects TRBV7-3 to TRBJ2-1; D is unclear. The CDR3 extends over 15 amino acids. Germline CDR1 reads SGHTA; CDR2 reads FQGTGA. Trimming shortened V by 5 bases and J by 0 bases, and 11 bases separated the two germline ends.

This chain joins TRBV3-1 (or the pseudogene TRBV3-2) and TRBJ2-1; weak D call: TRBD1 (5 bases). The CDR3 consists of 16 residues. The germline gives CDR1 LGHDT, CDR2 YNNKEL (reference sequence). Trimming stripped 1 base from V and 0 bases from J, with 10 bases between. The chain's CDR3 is CASSQAFTGSYNEQFF. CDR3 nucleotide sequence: TGTGCCAGCAGCCAAGCGTTCACAGGCTCCTACAATGAGCAGTTCTTC.

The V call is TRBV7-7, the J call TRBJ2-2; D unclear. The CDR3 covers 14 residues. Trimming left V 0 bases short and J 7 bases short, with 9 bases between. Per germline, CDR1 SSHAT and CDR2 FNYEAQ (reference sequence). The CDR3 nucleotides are TGTGCCAGCAGCTTAGCAGGGAAAGGCGGGGAGCTGTTTTTT. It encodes CASSLAGKGGELFF.

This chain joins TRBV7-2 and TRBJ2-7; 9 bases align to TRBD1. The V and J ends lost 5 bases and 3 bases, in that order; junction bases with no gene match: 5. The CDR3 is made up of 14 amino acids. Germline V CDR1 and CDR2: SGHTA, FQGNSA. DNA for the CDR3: TGTGCCAGCAGCATAAGACAGGGGGGCTACGAGCAGTACTTC. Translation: CASSIRQGGYEQYF. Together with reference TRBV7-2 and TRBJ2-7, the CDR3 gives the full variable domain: GAGVSQSPSNKVTEKGKDVELRCDPISGHTALYWYRQSLGQGLEFLIYFQGNSAPDKSGLPSDRFSAERTGGSVSTLTIQRTQQEDSAVYLCASSIRQGGYEQYFGPGTRLTVT.

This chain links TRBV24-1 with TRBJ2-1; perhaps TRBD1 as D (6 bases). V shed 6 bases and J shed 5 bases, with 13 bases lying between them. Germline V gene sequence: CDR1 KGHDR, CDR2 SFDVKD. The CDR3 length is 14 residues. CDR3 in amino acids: CATSMAGDDNEQFF. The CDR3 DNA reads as TGTGCCACCAGTATGGCAGGGGACGACAATGAGCAGTTCTTC.

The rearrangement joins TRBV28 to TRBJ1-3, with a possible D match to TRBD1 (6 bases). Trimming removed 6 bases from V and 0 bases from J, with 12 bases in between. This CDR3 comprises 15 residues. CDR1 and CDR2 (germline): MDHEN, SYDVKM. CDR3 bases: TGTGCCAGCAGACTGGGGGGCGGCTCTGGAAACACCATATATTTT. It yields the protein CASRLGGGSGNTIYF.

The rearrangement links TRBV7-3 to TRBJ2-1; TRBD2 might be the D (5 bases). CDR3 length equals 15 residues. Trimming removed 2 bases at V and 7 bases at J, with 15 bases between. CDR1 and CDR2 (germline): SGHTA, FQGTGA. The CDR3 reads CASSLPGPSGNEQFF. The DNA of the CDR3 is TGTGCCAGCAGCTTACCAGGTCCTTCGGGGAATGAGCAGTTCTTC.

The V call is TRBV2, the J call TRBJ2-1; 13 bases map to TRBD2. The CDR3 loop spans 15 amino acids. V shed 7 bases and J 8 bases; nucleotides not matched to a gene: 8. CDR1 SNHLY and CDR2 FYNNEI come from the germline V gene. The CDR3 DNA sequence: TGTGCCAGCACCCTACTAGCGGGGGGGCACGATGAGCAGTTCTTC. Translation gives CASTLLAGGHDEQFF.

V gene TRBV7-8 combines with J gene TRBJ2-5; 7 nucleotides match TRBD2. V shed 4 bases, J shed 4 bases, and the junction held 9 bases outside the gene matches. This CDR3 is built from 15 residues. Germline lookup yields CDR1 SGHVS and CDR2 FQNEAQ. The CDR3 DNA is TGTGCCAGCAGCTCAGCGGGGACTGCTCTAGAGACCCAGTACTTC. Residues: CASSSAGTALETQYF.

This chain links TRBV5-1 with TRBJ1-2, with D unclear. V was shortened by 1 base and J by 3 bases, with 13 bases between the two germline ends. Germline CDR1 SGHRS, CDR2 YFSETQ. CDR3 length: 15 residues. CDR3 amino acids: CASSLPTNGDYGYTF. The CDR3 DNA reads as TGCGCCAGCAGCTTGCCGACAAACGGTGACTATGGCTACACCTTC.

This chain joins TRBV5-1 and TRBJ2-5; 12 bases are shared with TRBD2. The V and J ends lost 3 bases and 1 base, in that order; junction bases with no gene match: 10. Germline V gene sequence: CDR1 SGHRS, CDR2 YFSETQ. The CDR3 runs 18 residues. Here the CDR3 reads CASSSTRTSGVGQETQYF. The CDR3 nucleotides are TGCGCCAGCAGCTCGACCAGGACTAGCGGGGTAGGCCAAGAGACCCAGTACTTC.

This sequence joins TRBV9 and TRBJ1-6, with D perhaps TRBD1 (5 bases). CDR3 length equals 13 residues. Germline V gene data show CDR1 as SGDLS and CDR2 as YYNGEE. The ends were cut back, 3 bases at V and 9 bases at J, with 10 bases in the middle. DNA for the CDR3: TGTGCCAGCAGCGCGGGAGGGGTTTCACCCCTCCACTTT. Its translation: CASSAGGVSPLHF.

CDR3 protein: CASSPTGGGEAFF. In DNA form, the CDR3 reads TGTGCCAGCAGCCCAACAGGAGGCGGTGAAGCTTTCTTT. This rearrangement joins TRBV12-3 or TRBV12-4 to TRBJ1-1, with D possibly being TRBD1 (5 bases). V gave up 6 bases and J gave up 7 bases, with 15 bases separating them. The CDR3 contains 13 residues.

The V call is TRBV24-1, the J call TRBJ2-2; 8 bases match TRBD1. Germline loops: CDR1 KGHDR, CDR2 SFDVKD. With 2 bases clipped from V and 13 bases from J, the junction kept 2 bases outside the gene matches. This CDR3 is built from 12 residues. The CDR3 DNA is TGTGCCACCAGTGATTCCGGGACAGGGCTGTTTTTT. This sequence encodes CATSDSGTGLFF.

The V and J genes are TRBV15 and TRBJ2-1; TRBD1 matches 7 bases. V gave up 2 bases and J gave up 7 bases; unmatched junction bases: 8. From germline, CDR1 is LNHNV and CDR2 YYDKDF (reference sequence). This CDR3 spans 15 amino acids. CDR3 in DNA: TGTGCCACCAGCAGAACAACTTCAGGGGGAAATGAGCAGTTCTTC. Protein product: CATSRTTSGGNEQFF. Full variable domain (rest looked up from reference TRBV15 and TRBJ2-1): DAMVIQNPRYQVTQFGKPVTLSCSQTLNHNVMYWYQQKSSQAPKLLFHYYDKDFNNEADTPDNFQSRRPNTSFCFLDIRSPGLGDTAMYLCATSRTTSGGNEQFFGPGTRLTVL.

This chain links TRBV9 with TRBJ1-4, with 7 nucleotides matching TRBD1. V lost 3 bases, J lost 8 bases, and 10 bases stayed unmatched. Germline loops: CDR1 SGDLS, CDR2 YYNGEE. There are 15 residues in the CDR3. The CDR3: CASSANRGGGEKLFF. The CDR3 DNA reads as TGTGCCAGCAGCGCAAACAGGGGAGGAGGGGAAAAACTGTTTTTT.

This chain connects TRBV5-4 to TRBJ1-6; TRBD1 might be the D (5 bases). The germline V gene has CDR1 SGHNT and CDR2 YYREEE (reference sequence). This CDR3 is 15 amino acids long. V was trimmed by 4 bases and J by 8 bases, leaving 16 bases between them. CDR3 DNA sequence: TGTGCCAGCAGCCTTGGAGGGGACGGAGATTCACCCCTCCACTTT. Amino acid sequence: CASSLGGDGDSPLHF.

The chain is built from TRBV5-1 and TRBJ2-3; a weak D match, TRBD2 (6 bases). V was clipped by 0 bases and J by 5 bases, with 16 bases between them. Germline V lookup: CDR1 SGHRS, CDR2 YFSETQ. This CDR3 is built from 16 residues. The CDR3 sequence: CASSLGGYGGIDTQYF. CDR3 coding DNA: TGCGCCAGCAGCTTGGGGGGCTACGGAGGGATAGATACGCAGTATTTT.

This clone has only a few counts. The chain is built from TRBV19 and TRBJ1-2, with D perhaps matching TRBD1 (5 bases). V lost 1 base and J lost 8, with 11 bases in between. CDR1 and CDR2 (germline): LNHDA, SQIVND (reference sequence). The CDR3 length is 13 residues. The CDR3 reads CASSIVQGEGYTF. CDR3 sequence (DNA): TGTGCCAGTAGTATAGTTCAGGGTGAGGGCTACACCTTC.

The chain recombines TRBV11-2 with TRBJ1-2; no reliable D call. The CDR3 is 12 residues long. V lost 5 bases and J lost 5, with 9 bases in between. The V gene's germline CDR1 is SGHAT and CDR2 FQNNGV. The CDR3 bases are TGTGCCAGCAGCGCCCACAGTTATGGCTACACCTTC. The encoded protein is CASSAHSYGYTF.

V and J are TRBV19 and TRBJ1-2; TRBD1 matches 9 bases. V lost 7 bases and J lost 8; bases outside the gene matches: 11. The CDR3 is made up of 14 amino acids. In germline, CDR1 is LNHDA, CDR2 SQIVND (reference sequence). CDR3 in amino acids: CASTDRGAASGYTF. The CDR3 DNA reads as TGTGCCAGTACCGACAGGGGGGCCGCGTCGGGCTACACCTTC.

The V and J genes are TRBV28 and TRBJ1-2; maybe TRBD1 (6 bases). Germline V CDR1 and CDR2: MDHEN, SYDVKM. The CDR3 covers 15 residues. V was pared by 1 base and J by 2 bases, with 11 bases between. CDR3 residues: CASSLLTTGNYGYTF. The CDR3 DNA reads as TGTGCCAGCAGTTTATTAACGACAGGAAACTATGGCTACACCTTC.

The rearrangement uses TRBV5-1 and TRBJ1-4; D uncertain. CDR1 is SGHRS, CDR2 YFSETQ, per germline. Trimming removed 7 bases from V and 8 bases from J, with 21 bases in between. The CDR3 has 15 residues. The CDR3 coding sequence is TGCGCCAGCCTCAATACGCCGACCCTGGGGGAAAAACTGTTTTTT. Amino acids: CASLNTPTLGEKLFF. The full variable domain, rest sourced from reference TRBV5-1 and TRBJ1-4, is KAGVTQTPRYLIKTRGQQVTLSCSPISGHRSVSWYQQTPGQGLQFLFEYFSETQRNKGNFPGRFSGRQFSNSRSEMNVSTLELGDSALYLCASLNTPTLGEKLFFGSGTQLSVL.